The clone carrying this T cell receptor (beta chain) was recorded only once. Clones were sequenced by immunoSEQ multiplex PCR, and TCRdb holds only the in-frame ones, with some missing. The sample has 55,000 to 75,000 clones; 75% to 90% are singletons. This sample is drawn from a study of technical replicates of blood from a handful of donors. Germline CDR1 and CDR2: LNHDA and SQIVND (reference sequence). The V and J ends lost 1 base and 2 bases respectively, with 8 bases between them. This CDR3 comprises 14 residues. This sequence originates from a human donor in good health. Some clones in this sample may be carry-over from other donors' samples. The chain is built from TRBV19 and TRBJ1-2; no reliable D call. The sample consisted of PBMCs. The CDR3 nucleotides read TGTGCCAGTAGTATAGGGACGGGGAACTATGGCTACACCTTC. It is translated as CASSIGTGNYGYTF.